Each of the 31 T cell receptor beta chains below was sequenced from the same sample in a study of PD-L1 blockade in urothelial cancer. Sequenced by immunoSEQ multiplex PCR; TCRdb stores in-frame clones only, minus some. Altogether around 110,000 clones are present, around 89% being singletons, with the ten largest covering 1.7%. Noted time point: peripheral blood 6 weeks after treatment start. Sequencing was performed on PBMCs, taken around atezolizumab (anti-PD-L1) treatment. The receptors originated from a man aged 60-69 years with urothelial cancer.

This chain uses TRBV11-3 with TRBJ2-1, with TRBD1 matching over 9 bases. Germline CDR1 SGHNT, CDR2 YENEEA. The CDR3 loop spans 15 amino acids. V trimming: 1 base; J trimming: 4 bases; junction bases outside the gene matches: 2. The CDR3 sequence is CASSLGGQGYNEQFF. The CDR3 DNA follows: TGTGCCAGCAGCTTAGGTGGACAGGGGTACAATGAGCAGTTCTTC.

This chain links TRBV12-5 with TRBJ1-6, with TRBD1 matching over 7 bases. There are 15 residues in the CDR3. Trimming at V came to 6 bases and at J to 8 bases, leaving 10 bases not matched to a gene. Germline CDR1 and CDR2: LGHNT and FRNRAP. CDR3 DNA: TGTGCTAGTGGCACTAATGTAGGGACAGATTCACCCCTCCACTTT. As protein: CASGTNVGTDSPLHF.

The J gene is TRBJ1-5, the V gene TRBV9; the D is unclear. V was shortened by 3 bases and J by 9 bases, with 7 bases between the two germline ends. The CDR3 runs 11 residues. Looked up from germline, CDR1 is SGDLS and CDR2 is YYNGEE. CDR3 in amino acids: CASSAGWPQHF. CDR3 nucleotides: TGTGCCAGCAGCGCAGGATGGCCCCAGCATTTT.

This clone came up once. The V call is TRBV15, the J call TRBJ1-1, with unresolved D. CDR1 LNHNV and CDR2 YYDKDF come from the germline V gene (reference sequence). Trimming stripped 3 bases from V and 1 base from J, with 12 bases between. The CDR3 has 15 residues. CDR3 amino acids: CATSSSRGTNTEAFF. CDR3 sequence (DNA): TGTGCCACCAGCAGCAGCCGAGGAACGAACACTGAAGCTTTCTTT.

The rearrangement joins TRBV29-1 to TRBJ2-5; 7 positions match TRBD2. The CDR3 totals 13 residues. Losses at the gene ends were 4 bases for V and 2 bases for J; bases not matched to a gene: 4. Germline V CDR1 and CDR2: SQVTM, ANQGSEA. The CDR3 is CSVGGGGQETQYF. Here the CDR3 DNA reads TGCAGCGTTGGGGGGGGAGGTCAAGAGACCCAGTACTTC. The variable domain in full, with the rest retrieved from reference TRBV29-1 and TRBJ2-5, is SAVISQKPSRDICQRGTSLTIQCQVDSQVTMMFWYRQQPGQSLTLIATANQGSEATYESGFVIDKFPISRPNLTFSTLTVSNMSPEDSSIYLCSVGGGGQETQYFGPGTRLLVL.

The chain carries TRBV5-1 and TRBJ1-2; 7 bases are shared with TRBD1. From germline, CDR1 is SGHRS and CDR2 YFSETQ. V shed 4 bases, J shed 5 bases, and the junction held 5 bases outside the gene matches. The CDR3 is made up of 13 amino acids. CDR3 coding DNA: TGCGCCAGCAGCCATGGACAGGAATATGGCTACACCTTC. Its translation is CASSHGQEYGYTF.

The CDR3 DNA follows: TGTGCCAGCAGCGTAGGATCCGGGGAGAACACTGAAGCTTTCTTT. Translation: CASSVGSGENTEAFF. The J gene is TRBJ1-1, the V gene TRBV9; D not certain. The CDR3 spans 15 residues. V was shortened by 0 bases and J by 1 base, with 10 bases between the two germline ends. The germline gives CDR1 SGDLS, CDR2 YYNGEE.

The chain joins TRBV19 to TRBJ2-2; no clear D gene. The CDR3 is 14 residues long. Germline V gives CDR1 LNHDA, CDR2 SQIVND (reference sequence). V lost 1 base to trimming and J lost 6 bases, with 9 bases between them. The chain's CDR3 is CASSIAHAAGELFF. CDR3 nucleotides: TGTGCCAGTAGTATAGCCCACGCAGCCGGGGAGCTGTTTTTT.

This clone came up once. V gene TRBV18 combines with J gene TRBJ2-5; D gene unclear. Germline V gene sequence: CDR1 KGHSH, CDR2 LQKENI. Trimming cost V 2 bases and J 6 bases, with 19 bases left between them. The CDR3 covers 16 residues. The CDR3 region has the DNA TGTGCCAGCTCACCATTCGATTACCTGTCGGGTCAGACCCAGTACTTC. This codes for CASSPFDYLSGQTQYF.

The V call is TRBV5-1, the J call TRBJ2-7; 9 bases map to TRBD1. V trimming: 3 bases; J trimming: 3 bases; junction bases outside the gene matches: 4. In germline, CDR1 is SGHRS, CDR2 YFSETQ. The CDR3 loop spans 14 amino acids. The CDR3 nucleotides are TGCGCCAGCAGCTCCGTGGGACAGGGCTACGAGCAGTACTTC. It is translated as CASSSVGQGYEQYF.

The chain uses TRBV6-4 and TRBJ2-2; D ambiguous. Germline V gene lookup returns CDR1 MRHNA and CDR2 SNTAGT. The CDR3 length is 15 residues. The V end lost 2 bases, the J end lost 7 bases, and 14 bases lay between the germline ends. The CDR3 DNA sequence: TGTGCCAGCAGTGACACACCACAGCAGAACGGGGAGCTGTTTTTT. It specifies CASSDTPQQNGELFF.

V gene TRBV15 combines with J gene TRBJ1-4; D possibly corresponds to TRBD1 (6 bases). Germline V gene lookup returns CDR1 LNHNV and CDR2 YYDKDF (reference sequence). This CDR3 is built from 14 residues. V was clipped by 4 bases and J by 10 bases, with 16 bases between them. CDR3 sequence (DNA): TGTGCCACCAGCACTTACGTACAGGGTGGAAAACTGTTTTTT. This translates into CATSTYVQGGKLFF.

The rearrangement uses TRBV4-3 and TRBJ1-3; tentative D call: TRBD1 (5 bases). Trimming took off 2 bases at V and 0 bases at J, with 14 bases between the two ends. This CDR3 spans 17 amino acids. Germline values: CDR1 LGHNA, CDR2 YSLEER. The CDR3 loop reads CASSQFSDSSSGNTIYF. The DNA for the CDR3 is TGCGCCAGCAGCCAATTTTCCGACAGTAGCTCTGGAAACACCATATATTTT.

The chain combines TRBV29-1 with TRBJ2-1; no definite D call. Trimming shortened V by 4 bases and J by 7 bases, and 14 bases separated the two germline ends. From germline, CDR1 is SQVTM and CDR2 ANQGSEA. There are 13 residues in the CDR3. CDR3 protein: CSVGGVSSNEQFF. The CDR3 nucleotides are TGCAGCGTTGGCGGAGTTTCTTCGAATGAGCAGTTCTTC.

This CDR3 is CASSYETGAGEYGYTF. CDR3 nucleotide sequence: TGTGCCAGCAGCTACGAGACAGGGGCGGGAGAATATGGCTACACCTTC. This rearrangement joins TRBV9 to TRBJ1-2; TRBD1 matches 8 bases. The CDR3 loop spans 16 amino acids. Germline CDR1 is SGDLS and CDR2 is YYNGEE. The V gene end was trimmed by 4 bases and the J gene end by 5 bases; junction bases not matched to a gene: 13. The full variable domain, with the rest looked up from reference TRBV9 and TRBJ1-2, is DSGVTQTPKHLITATGQRVTLRCSPRSGDLSVYWYQQSLDQGLQFLIQYYNGEERAKGNILERFSAQQFPDLHSELNLSSLELGDSALYFCASSYETGAGEYGYTFGSGTRLTVV.

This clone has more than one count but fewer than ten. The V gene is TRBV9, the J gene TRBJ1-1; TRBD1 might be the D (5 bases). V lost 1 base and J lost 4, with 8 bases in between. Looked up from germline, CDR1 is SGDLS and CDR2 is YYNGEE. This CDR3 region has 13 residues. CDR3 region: CASSVQGATEAFF. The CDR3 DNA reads TGTGCCAGCAGCGTACAGGGTGCCACTGAAGCTTTCTTT.

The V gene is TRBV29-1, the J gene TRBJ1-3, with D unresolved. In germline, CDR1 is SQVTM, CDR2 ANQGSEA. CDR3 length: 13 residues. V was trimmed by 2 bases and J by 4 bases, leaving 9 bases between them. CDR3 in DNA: TGCAGCGTTGAACCGGAGGCGGGAAACACCATATATTTT. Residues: CSVEPEAGNTIYF. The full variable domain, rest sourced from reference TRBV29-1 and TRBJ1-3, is SAVISQKPSRDICQRGTSLTIQCQVDSQVTMMFWYRQQPGQSLTLIATANQGSEATYESGFVIDKFPISRPNLTFSTLTVSNMSPEDSSIYLCSVEPEAGNTIYFGEGSWLTVV.

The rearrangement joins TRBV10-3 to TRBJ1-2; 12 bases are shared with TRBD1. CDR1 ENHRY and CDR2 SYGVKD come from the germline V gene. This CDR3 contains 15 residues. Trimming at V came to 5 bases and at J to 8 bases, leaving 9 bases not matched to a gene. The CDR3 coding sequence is TGTGCCATCAGTACCACCGGGACAGGGGGCGGAGGCTACACCTTC. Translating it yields CAISTTGTGGGGYTF.

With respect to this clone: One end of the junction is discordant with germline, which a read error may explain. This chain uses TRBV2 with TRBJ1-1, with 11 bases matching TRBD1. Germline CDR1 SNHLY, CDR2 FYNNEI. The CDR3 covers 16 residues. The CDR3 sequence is CASSEDRGRVKTEAFF. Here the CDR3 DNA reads TGTGCCAGCAGTGAGGACAGGGGGCGGGTGAAGACTGAAGCTTTCTTT.

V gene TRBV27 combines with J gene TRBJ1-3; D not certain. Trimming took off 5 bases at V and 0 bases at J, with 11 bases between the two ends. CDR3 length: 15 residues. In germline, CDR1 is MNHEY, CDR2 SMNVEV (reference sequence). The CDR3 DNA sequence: TGTGCCAGCAGTCCCAGACGGGACTCTGGAAACACCATATATTTT. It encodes CASSPRRDSGNTIYF.

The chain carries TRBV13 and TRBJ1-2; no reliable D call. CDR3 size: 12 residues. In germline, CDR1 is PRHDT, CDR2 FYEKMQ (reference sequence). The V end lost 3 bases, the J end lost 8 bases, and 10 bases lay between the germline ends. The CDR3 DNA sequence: TGTGCCAGCAGCTTTGGGCCTGGGGGCTACACCTTC. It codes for CASSFGPGGYTF.

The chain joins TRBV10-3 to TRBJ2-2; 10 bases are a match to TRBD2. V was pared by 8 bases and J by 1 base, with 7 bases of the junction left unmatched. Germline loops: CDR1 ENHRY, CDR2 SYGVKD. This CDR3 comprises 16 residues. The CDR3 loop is CAIGASGGLNTGELFF. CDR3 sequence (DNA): TGTGCCATCGGGGCTAGCGGGGGCTTGAACACCGGGGAGCTGTTTTTT.

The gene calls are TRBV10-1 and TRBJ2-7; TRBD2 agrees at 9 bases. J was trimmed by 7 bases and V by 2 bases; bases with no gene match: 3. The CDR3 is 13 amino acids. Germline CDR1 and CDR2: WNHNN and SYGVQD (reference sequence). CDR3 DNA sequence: TGCGCCAGCAGTGAGGTAGCGGGAGCTGAGCAGTACTTC. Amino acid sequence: CASSEVAGAEQYF.

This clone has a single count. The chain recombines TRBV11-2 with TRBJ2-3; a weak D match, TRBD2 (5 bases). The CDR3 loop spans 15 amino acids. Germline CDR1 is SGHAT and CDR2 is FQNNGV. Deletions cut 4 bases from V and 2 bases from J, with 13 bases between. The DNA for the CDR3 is TGTGCCAGCAGCTCCTCAGCCGGGAACACAGATACGCAGTATTTT. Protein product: CASSSSAGNTDTQYF.

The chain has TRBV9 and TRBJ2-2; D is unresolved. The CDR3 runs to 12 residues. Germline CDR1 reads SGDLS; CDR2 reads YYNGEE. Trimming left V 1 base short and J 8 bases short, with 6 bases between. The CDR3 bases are TGTGCCAGCAGCGTAATGGCTGGGGAGCTGTTTTTT. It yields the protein CASSVMAGELFF.

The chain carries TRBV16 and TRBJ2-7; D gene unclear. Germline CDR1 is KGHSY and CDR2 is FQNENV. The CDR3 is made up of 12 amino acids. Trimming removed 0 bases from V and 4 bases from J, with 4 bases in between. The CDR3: CASSQSEYEQYF. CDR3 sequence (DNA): TGTGCCAGCAGCCAATCAGAGTACGAGCAGTACTTC.

The CDR3 loop reads CASTKDRAGQPQHF. DNA for the CDR3: TGCGCCAGCACCAAAGACAGGGCTGGACAGCCCCAGCATTTT. The J gene is TRBJ1-5, the V gene TRBV10-2, with 7 bases identical to TRBD1. Germline CDR1 is WSHSY and CDR2 is SAAADI. The CDR3 is made up of 14 amino acids. V trimming: 7 bases; J trimming: 7 bases; junction bases outside the gene matches: 10.

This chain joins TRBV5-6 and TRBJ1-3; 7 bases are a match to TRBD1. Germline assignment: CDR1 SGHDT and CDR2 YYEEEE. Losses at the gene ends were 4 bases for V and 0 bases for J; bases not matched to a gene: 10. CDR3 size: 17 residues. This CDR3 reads CASSTLTGTYSGNTIYF. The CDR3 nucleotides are TGTGCCAGCAGCACCCTGACAGGGACCTACTCTGGAAACACCATATATTTT.

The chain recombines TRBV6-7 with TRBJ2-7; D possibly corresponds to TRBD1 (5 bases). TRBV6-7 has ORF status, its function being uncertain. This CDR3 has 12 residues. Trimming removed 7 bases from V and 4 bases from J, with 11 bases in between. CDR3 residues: CASIPGQYEQYF. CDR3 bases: TGTGCCAGCATCCCAGGACAATACGAGCAGTACTTC.

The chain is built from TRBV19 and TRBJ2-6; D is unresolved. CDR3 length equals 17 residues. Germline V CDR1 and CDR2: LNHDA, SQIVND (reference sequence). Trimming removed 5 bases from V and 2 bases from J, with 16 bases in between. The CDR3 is CASSDRVVEAGANVLTF. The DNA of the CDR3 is TGTGCCAGTAGTGACCGGGTGGTTGAGGCTGGGGCCAACGTCCTGACTTTC.

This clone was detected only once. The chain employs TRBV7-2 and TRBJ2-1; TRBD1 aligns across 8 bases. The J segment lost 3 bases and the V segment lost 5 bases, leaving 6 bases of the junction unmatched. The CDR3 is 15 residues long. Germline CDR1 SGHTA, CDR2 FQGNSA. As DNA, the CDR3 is TGTGCCAGCAGCCCAACCGGGACAGGCTACAATGAGCAGTTCTTC. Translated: CASSPTGTGYNEQFF.